The TCR beta chain described here comes from a study of CD8+ T cells in alopecia areata listed by TCRdb under 2018. Study-wide context: Treated patients were enrolled in an open-label pilot trial of oral tofacitinib at 5 to 10 mg twice daily for moderate-to-severe alopecia areata. Tofacitinib was given for 6 to 18 months, followed by 6 months of follow-up off drug to assess delayed response and recurrence. In treated patients, disease severity was measured using the SALT score, which gives the percentage of scalp surface area affected. High-throughput TCRbeta sequencing was used to examine T cell clonal expansion in alopecia areata in both the C3H/HeJ mouse model and human patients. Scalp tissue and sorted CD4+ and CD8+ peripheral blood T cells from patchy and totalis/universalis alopecia areata patients and from healthy controls were covered by human TCRbeta sequencing. Biopsies were taken from tofacitinib-treated patients at baseline and again at 4 and 24 weeks into treatment, and several of those patients also had a later scalp biopsy. Scalp clonality was compared among normal scalp (n=4), patchy alopecia areata scalp (n=8), and alopecia totalis/universalis scalp (n=8). RNA came from the PAXgene miRNA kit for fixed scalp, the miRNeasy kit for PBMCs, and the RNeasy kit for mouse skin. TCRbeta CDR3 regions were amplified by immunoSEQ multiplex PCR using 35 Vbeta forward and 13 Jbeta reverse primers.

On this clone itself: Its antigen is unknown. Per-base qualities were not stored, and no clone one base away is much larger.

Deletion took 11 bases off V and 5 bases off J, with a span of 22 bases between the germline ends. CDR1 is given as MDHEN and CDR2 as SYDVKM, both from the germline V gene. The CDR3 measures 14 amino acids from cysteine to phenylalanine. Only CDR3 DNA remains: 42 bases, in frame from the first base. Broader findings and caveats from the paper: Scalp TCR repertoire analysis is complicated because resident alphabeta T cells in normal human skin are also sequenced, whereas mouse skin is dominated by gammadelta T cells. Tofacitinib significantly lowered scalp clonality and the number of expanded CD8+ clones among the top 100 scalp clones. Compared with normal scalp, lesional scalp, particularly in alopecia totalis/universalis, had higher clonality and more expanded CD8+ clones, which suggests antigenic drive. During tofacitinib treatment, many expanded lesional clones remained in scalp and blood, and this persistence may partly explain relapse after treatment is stopped. Shared TCR sequences between patients were less evident than in mice, which may be partly attributable to HLA diversity in the patient population. Because the treated cohort was small and had just a single nonresponder, larger studies are needed to establish links between baseline CD8+ expansion and response.

This specimen's time point label, interpreted: 4 weeks on oral tofacitinib. Sample treatment or condition, as interpreted from the label and publication: oral pan-JAK inhibitor, 5-10 mg twice daily. Lesional scalp punch biopsies and peripheral blood were collected from alopecia areata patients. After PBMCs were isolated by density centrifugation and stained for CD3, CD4 and CD8, a FACSAria was used to sort CD4+ and CD8+ T cells. Library creation used the immunoSEQ multiplex PCR assay. To provide template for TCR sequencing, every sample had RNA extracted and reverse transcribed into cDNA. First-strand cDNA was synthesized with SuperScript III using a 2:1 mix of oligo-dT and random hexamers. A synthetic immune receptor repertoire was used to assess amplification bias, and residual bias was removed computationally. The original pipeline was this. Raw reads were preprocessed to remove errors, and CDR3 was defined according to IMGT conventions as the region from the conserved cysteine to phenylalanine. Clonality was calculated as 1 minus Shannon entropy normalized by log2 of the number of productive unique TCRs. Scalp TCRbeta sequences were cross-referenced with sorted blood CD4 and CD8 repertoires so that the CD4 or CD8 identity of scalp clones could be inferred. The table comes from immuneACCESS by way of TCRdb, which keeps in-frame sequences with V and J called. Part of the clones is missing from these tables; in studies checked, under half for an unresolved V gene and the rest for unknown reasons. The V and J calls and clone size are taken from that table; D and trimming were inferred from the DNA. The sample data list 130,000 to 150,000 clones, and around 82% of these were observed just once. The top ten clones comprise roughly 25% of the sample.

This TCR came from a human donor with alopecia areata. The chain employs TRBV28 and TRBJ2-7; D gene: possibly TRBD1, on 5 matching bases. The sample here was CD8+ T cells sorted from blood, taken at week 4, from a patient treated with tofacitinib. Read as DNA, the sequence is TGTGCCGCAGGGTTTGGTACAGGTCTCCACGAGCAGTACTTC. It specifies CAAGFGTGLHEQYF.